One TCR beta chain is described in this entry. Naive CD4+ T cells were purified with Tregs depleted by CD25. Semi-nested PCR with Nested Universal Primer A followed constant-region reverse priming of full-length variable regions. TCRdb re-called the 5' RACE reads with MiXCR, one entry per CDR3 protein. The sample includes over 50,000 distinct CDR3 sequences, around 30% of them seen just once. Germline values: CDR1 MNHNS, CDR2 SASEGT. The CDR3 covers 16 residues. V shed 2 bases and J shed 1 base, with 14 bases lying between them. The material sequenced was tumor-infiltrating naive CD4+ T cells sorted from the breast tumor. As to subset: naive CD4+ T cells, CD4+CD45RA+CD25-. The receptor was isolated from a female donor with breast cancer. The V call is TRBV6-1, the J call TRBJ1-1; no clear D. The CDR3 region is CASSELVAEGNTEAFF. CDR3 nucleotides: TGTGCCAGCAGTGAACTCGTGGCCGAGGGGAACACTGAAGCTTTCTTT.